This TCR beta chain was captured in a study of Ad26.COV2.S vaccination and SARS-CoV-2 variants. Study-level information: Within the COV1001 Ad26.COV2.S trial arm, the donor was enrolled.

Looked up from germline, CDR1 is SQVTM and CDR2 is ANQGSEA. V lost 5 bases and J 2 bases, leaving 16 bases between the germline ends. CDR3 length: 15 amino acids. The method was immunoSEQ multiplex PCR; TCRdb's version includes in-frame clones alone and lacks a portion of them. The sample records 360,000 or so clones, 89% being singletons. Study outcomes and limitations: Analyses of TCR breadth and depth may have underestimated total T cell responses. Following vaccination, spike-specific CD8+ and CD4+ T cell responses reportedly exhibited substantial breadth.

About this clone: Its antigen is unknown.

Treatment here: approximately 18 received Ad26.COV2.S at low or high dose, single or two shots; about 5 received placebo; per-sample allocation not given. Sample collection was performed on day 63 after the first vaccine or placebo injection. This person who donated was an adult of 18-55 years in Boston. This sequence joins TRBV29-1 and TRBJ1-5, with D hard to call. This sequence was found in a person aged 18-60 years who received the Ad26.COV2.S COVID-19 vaccine or a placebo. The sequences come from peripheral blood, collected in a trial of Ad26.COV2.S vaccine versus placebo. The CDR3 protein is CSVREGVGGNQPQHF. CDR3 DNA sequence: TGCAGCGTTAGGGAGGGCGTTGGGGGCAATCAGCCCCAGCATTTT.